Sequencing of this TCR beta chain was carried out in a study of T-cell reconstitution after alpha-beta-depleted transplantation in children. Many counts were recorded for this clonotype. Relative to the germline gene, one junction end is altered; a read error may explain this. Unique molecular identifiers were incorporated into the prepared TCRbeta library. TCRdb used MiXCR to reprocess the PCR reads, holding one entry per CDR3 protein. The sample comprises 500,000 or so distinct CDR3 sequences, about 31% of which are singletons, and 2% to 2.5% rests with the top ten. The TCR comes from a human donor who donated a stem cell graft to a child with aplastic anemia. The sample was PBMCs from the stem cell graft donor, taken from the stem cell graft.

The CDR3 region has the DNA TGTGCCAGCAGTTTGGATCTGAACACTGAAGCTTTCTTT. Protein sequence: CASSLDLNTEAFF. The chain joins TRBV5-1 to TRBJ1-1; D not certain. This CDR3 contains 13 residues. CDR1 is SGHRS, CDR2 YFSETQ, per germline. Based on the CDR3 plus reference TRBV5-1 and TRBJ1-1, the full variable domain is KAGVTQTPRYLIKTRGQQVTLSCSPISGHRSVSWYQQTPGQGLQFLFEYFSETQRNKGNFPGRFSGRQFSNSRSEMNVSTLELGDSALYLCASSLDLNTEAFFGQGTRLTVV.